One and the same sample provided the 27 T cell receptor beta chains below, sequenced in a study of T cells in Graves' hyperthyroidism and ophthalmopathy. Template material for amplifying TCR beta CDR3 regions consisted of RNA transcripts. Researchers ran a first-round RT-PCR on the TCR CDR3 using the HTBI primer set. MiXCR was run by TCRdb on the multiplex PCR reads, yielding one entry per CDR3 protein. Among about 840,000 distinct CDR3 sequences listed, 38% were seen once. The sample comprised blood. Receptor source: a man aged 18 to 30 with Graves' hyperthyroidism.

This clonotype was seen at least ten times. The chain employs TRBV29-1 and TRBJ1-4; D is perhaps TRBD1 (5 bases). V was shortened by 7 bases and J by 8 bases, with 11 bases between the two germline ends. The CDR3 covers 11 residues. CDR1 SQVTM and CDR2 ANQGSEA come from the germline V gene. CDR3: CSGGTAEKLFF. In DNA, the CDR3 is TGCAGCGGTGGGACGGCGGAAAAACTGTTTTTT.

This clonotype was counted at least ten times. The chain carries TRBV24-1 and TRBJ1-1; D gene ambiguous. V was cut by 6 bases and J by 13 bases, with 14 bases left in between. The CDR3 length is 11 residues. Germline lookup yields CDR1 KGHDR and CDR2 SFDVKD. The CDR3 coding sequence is TGTGCCACCAGTCTCGCAGACGCTTTTTTCTTT. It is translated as CATSLADAFFF.

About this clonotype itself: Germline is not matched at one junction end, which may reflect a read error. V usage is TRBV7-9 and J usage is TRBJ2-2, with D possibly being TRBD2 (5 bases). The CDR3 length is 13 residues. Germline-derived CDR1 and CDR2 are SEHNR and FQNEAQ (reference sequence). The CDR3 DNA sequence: TGTGCCAGCAGCTTAGAGAGGGCCAACGAGCAGTTTTTT. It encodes CASSLERANEQFF.

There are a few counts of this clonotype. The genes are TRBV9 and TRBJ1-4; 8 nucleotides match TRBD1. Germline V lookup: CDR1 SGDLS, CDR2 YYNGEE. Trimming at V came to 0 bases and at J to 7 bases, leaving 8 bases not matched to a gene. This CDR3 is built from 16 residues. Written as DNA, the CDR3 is TGTGCCAGCAGCGTAGACCTAGGGACAGGAGGTGAAAAACTGTTTTTT. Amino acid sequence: CASSVDLGTGGEKLFF.

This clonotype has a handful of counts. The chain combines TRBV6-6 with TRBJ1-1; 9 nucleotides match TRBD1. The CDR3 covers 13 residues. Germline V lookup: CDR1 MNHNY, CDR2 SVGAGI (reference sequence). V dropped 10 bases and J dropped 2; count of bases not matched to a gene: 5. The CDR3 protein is CATFTGGNTEAFF. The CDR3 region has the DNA TGTGCCACCTTTACAGGGGGCAACACTGAAGCTTTCTTT.

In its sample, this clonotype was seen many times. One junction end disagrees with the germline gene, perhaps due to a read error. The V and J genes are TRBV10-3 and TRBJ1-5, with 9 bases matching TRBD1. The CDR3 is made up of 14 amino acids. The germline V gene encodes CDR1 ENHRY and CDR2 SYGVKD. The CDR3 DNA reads TGTGTCATCAGCGGGACAGGGAACAATCAGCCCCAGCATTTT. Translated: CVISGTGNNQPQHF.

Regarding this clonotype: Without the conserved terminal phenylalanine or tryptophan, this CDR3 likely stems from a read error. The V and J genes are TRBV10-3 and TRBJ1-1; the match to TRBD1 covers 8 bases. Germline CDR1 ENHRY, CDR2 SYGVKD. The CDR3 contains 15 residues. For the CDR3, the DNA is TGTGCCAGCAGTTTGTGGACAGGGCGGAACACTGAAGCTTTCCTT. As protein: CASSLWTGRNTEAFL.

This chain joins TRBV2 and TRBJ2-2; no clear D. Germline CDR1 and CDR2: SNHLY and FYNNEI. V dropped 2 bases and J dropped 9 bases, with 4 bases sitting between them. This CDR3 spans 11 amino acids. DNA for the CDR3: TGTGCCAGCAGTGAACGGCGGGAGCTGTTTTTT. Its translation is CASSERRELFF.

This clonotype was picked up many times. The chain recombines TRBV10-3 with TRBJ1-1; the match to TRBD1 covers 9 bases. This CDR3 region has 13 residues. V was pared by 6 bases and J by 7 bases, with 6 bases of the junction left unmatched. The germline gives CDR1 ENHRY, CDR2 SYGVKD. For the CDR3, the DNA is TGTGCCATCAGCTTCGGACAGGGGCGTGAAGCTTTCTTT. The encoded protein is CAISFGQGREAFF.

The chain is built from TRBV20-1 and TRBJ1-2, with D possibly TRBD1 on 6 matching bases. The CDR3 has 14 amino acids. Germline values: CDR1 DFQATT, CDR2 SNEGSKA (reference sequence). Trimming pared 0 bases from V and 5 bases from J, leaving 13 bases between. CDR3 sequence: CSARDRRGAYGYTF. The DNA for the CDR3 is TGCAGTGCTAGAGATCGTAGGGGGGCATATGGCTACACCTTC.

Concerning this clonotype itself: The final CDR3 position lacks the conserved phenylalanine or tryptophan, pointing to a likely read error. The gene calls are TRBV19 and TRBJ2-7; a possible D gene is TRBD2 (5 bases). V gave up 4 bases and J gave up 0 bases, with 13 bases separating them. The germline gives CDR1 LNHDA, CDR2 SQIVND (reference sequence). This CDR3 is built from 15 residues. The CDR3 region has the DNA TGTGCCAGTAGTACTCTACCCCGGGACTCCTACGAGCAGTACCTC. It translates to CASSTLPRDSYEQYL.

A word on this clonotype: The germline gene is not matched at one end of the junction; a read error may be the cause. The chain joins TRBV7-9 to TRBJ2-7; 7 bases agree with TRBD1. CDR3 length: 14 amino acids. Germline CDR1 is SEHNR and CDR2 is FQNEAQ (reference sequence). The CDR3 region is CAGSPGTATYEQYF. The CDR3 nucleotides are TGTGCCGGCAGCCCCGGGACAGCGACCTACGAGCAGTACTTC.

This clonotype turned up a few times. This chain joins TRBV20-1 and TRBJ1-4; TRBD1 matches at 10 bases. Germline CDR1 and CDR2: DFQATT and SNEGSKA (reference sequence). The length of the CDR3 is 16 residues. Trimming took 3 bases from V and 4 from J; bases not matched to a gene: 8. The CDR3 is CSARSGTGASNEKLFF. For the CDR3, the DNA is TGCAGTGCTAGGTCCGGGACAGGGGCGAGTAATGAAAAACTGTTTTTT.

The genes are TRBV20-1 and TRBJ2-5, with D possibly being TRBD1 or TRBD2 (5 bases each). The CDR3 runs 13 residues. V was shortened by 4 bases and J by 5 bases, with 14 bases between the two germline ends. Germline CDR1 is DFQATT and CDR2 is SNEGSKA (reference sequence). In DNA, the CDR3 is TGCAGTGCTATCCGGGACCTGGCGGAGACCCAGTACTTC. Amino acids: CSAIRDLAETQYF.

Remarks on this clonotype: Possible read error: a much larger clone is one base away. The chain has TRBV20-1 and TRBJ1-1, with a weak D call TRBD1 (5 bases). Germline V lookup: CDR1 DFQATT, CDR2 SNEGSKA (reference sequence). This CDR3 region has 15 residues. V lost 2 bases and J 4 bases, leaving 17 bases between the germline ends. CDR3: CSARLPGYDSTEAFF. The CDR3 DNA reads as TGCAGTGCTAGACTTCCAGGGTATGATAGCACTGAAGCTTTCTTT.

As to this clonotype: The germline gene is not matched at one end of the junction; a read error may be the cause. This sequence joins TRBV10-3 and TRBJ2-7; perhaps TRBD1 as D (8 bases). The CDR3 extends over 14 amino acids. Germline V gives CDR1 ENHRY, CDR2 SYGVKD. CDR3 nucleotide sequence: TGTGCCAGCAGTCGAGCGGGACAGGTATACGAGCAGTACTTC. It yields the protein CASSRAGQVYEQYF.

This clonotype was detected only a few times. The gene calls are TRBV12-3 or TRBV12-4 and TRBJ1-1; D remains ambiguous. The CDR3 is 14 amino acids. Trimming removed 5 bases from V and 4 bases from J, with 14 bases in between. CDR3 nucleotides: TGTGCCAGCAGTCCTCAGTCGGGAGGCACTGAAGCTTTCTTT. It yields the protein CASSPQSGGTEAFF.

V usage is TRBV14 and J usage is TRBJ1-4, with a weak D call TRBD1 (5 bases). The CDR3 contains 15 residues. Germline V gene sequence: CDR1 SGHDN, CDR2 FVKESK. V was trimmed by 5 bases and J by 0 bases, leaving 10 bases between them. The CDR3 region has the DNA TGTGCCAGCAGCTTCGGACACGCAACTAATGAAAAACTGTTTTTT. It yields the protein CASSFGHATNEKLFF.

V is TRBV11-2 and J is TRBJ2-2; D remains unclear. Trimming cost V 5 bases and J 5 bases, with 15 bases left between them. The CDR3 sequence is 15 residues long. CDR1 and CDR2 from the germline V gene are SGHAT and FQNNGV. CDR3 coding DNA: TGTGCCAGCAGCCCCCTAGGCAGTTTGACCGGGGAGCTGTTTTTT. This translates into CASSPLGSLTGELFF.

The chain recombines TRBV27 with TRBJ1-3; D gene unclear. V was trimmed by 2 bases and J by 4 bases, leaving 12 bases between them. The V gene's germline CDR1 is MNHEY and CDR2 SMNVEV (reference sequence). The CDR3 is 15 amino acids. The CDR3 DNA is TGTGCCAGCAGTTTAACCCCACATGGCGGAAACACCATATATTTT. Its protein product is CASSLTPHGGNTIYF.

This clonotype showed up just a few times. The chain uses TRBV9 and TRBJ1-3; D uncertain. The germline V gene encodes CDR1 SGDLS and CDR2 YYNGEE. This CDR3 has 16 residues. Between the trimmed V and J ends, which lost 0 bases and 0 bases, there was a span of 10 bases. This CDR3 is CASSVGGGISGNTIYF. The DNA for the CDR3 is TGTGCCAGCAGCGTAGGTGGAGGGATCTCTGGAAACACCATATATTTT.

CDR3 DNA sequence: TGTGCCTGGGGATGGGGCCAGGGCAATCAGCCCCAGCATTTT. Protein sequence: CAWGWGQGNQPQHF. The chain carries TRBV30 and TRBJ1-5, with TRBD1 as a possible D gene (5 bases). Trimming removed 5 bases at V and 2 bases at J, with 13 bases between. This CDR3 has 14 residues. The germline V gene has CDR1 GTSNPN and CDR2 SVGIG (reference sequence).

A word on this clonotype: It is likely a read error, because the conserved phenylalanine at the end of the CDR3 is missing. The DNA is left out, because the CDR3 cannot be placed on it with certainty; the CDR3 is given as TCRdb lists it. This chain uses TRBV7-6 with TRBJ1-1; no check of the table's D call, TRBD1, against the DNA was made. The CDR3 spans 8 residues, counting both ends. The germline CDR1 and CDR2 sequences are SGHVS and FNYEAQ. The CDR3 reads CASSFTDT.

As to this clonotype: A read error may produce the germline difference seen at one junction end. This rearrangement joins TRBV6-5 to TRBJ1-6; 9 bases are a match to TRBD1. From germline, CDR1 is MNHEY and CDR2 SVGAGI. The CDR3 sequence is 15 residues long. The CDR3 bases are TGTGCCAGCGGTTACAGGGGGCGCGGGAATTCACCCCTCCACTTT. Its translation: CASGYRGRGNSPLHF.

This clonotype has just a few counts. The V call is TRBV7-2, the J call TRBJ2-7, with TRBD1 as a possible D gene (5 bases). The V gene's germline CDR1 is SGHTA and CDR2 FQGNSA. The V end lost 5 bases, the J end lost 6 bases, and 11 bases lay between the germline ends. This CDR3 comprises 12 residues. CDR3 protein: CASSPGFREQYF. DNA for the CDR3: TGTGCCAGCAGCCCAGGGTTTCGCGAGCAGTACTTC. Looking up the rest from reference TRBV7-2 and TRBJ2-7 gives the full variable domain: GAGVSQSPSNKVTEKGKDVELRCDPISGHTALYWYRQSLGQGLEFLIYFQGNSAPDKSGLPSDRFSAERTGGSVSTLTIQRTQQEDSAVYLCASSPGFREQYFGPGTRLTVT.

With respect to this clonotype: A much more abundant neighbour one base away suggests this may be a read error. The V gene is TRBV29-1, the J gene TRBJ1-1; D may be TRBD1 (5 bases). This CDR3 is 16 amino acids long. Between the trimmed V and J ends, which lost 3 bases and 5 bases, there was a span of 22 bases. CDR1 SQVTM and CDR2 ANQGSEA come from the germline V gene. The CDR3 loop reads CSVDEPRAGGATEAFF. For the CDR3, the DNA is TGCAGCGTTGACGAACCCCGCGCGGGAGGGGCTACTGAAGCTTTCTTT.

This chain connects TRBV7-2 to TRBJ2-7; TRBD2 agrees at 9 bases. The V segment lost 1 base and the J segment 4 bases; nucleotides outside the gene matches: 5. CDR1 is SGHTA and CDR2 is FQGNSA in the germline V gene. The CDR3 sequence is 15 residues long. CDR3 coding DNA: TGTGCCAGCAGCTTAGAGACTAGCGGAATTTACGAGCAGTACTTC. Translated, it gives CASSLETSGIYEQYF.